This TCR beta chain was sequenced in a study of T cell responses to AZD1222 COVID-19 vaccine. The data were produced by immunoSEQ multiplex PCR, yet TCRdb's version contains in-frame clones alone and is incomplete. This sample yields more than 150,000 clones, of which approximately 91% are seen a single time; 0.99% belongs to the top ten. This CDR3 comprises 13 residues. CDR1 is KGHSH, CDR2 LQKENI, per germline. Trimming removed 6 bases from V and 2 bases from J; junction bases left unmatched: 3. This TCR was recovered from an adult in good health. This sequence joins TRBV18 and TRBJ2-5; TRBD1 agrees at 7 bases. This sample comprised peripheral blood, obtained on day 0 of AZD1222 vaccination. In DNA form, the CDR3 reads TGTGCCAGCTCCCCGGACAGGCAAGAGACCCAGTACTTC. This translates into CASSPDRQETQYF.